This T cell receptor (beta chain) was sequenced for a study of cytomegalovirus exposure and HLA in healthy donors. Findings and caveats of the study: An ancestry cluster, one associated with Asian ancestry, reportedly showed fewer N-insertions than the roughly 700-donor mean in a later analysis. A later analysis showed TCR association rates differing by HLA locus, peaking at DRB1 and lowest at HLA-C.

In germline, CDR1 is MDHEN, CDR2 SYDVKM. The CDR3 loop spans 15 amino acids. Trimming shortened V by 8 bases and J by 0 bases, and 16 bases separated the two germline ends. Points on this clone: Its specificity is unknown.

The study ran its PCR with 60 Vbeta and 13 Jbeta primers. The data were produced by immunoSEQ multiplex PCR, yet TCRdb's version contains in-frame clones alone and is incomplete. The sample holds 90,000 to 150,000 clones, around 84% seen once. The sample taken for sequencing was PBMCs. The origin of this receptor is a woman aged 25 to 39 in good health and CMV-seropositive. The chain links TRBV28 to TRBJ1-1, with no clear D. For the CDR3, the DNA is TGTGCCAGCCTCGCGGGCCGAATTCTGAACACTGAAGCTTTCTTT. Its protein is CASLAGRILNTEAFF.